This T cell receptor (beta chain) was profiled in a study of a mutant IDH1 vaccine in newly diagnosed glioma. Across the whole study: Former treatment meant radiotherapy, temozolomide, or both; the majority had gotten both.

The germline V gene encodes CDR1 GTSNPN and CDR2 SVGIG (reference sequence). This CDR3 comprises 15 residues. The germline V and J ends were trimmed by 4 bases and 0 bases, with 13 bases remaining between them. As concerns this clone: Antigen specificity is unknown.

The repertoire was sequenced with immunoSEQ multiplex PCR; TCRdb's copy has only in-frame clones and lacks some. The sample has about 92,000 clones, 80% seen once. General observations from the study: In about 93% of patients, immune responses induced by the vaccine occurred. Changes in top peripheral clonotypes did not appear linked to pseudoprogression.

The time point denotes: baseline, week 1 (first vaccination visit). Treatment: pre-vaccination baseline after standard-of-care therapy. Sequenced here: PBMCs, sampled from a glioma patient treated with radiotherapy, temozolomide or both. V usage is TRBV30 and J usage is TRBJ1-5; D not resolved. The receptor comes from a man aged 40-50 years with glioma. CDR3 region: CAWKRMDFSNQPQHF. CDR3 nucleotide sequence: TGTGCCTGGAAACGGATGGATTTTAGCAATCAGCCCCAGCATTTT.